Below are 31 T cell receptor beta chains sequenced from a single sample in a study of T-cell memory formation after mild COVID-19 (dated by TCRdb to about 2021). The library came from 5' RACE. The reads were generated on an Illumina NovaSeq 6000. TCRdb ran its own pipeline on the public reads, namely fastp trimming at Q25 and MiXCR clone calling, and kept in-frame beta chains. Rows are unified per CDR3 protein, each entry keeping the most common DNA and genes. The sample table records 450,000 to 700,000 distinct CDR3 sequences; about a sixth of these occur just once. The ten biggest clones cover around 13% of the sample. The sequenced sample was PBMCs or a T cell subset sorted from them (not recorded which). The receptors here all came from an adult woman who had mild COVID-19 (a few samples of this study predate the infection). The sample titles of this study are shuffled in the database, so cell type and time point are left out; the donor was told from shared clones.

V usage is TRBV19 and J usage is TRBJ2-1; the match to TRBD2 covers 10 bases. The CDR3 runs 18 residues. Unmatched junction bases numbered 14, after V lost 9 bases and J lost 0 bases. Germline V lookup: CDR1 LNHDA, CDR2 SQIVND (reference sequence). This chain's CDR3 is CARAGTSVLPHSYNEQFF. The CDR3 DNA is TGTGCCAGGGCCGGGACTAGCGTACTACCTCACTCCTACAATGAGCAGTTCTTC.

This clonotype has more than one count but fewer than ten. This rearrangement joins TRBV25-1 to TRBJ1-2; 7 bases agree with TRBD1. Germline CDR1 MGHDK, CDR2 SYGVNS. The length of the CDR3 is 17 residues. The ends lost 1 base at V and 6 bases at J; junction bases unmatched: 14. CDR3 nucleotide sequence: TGTGCCAGCAGTGAATTCGGGGCAAAGACAGGGAGAGATGGCTACACCTTC. Its translation is CASSEFGAKTGRDGYTF.

This rearrangement joins TRBV6-1 to TRBJ1-2, with D uncertain. This CDR3 region has 15 residues. Germline V gene sequence: CDR1 MNHNS, CDR2 SASEGT. Trimming removed 3 bases at V and 2 bases at J, with 13 bases between. In DNA, the CDR3 is TGTGCCAGCAGTGAGCGTGGTTACATAAACTATGGCTACACCTTC. Residues: CASSERGYINYGYTF.

This clonotype was recorded a few times. The CDR3 loop reads CASSPDRVHYGYTF. CDR3 DNA sequence: TGCGCCAGCAGTCCGGACAGGGTTCACTATGGCTACACCTTC. J is TRBJ1-2 and V is TRBV5-1; 8 bases fit TRBD1. This CDR3 region has 14 residues. V shed 5 bases, J shed 3 bases, and the junction held 6 bases outside the gene matches. The germline CDR1 and CDR2 sequences are SGHRS and YFSETQ.

This clonotype was recorded a few times. The V gene is TRBV7-9, the J gene TRBJ2-5, with no clear D. Trimming removed 4 bases from V and 5 bases from J, with 20 bases in between. The CDR3 is 16 residues long. Germline values: CDR1 SEHNR, CDR2 FQNEAQ (reference sequence). The CDR3 sequence is CASSYKPSGTRETQYF. In DNA, the CDR3 is TGTGCCAGCAGCTATAAACCGTCCGGAACGAGGGAGACCCAGTACTTC.

This sequence joins TRBV7-9 and TRBJ1-4, with TRBD1 identical over 9 bases. CDR1 SEHNR and CDR2 FQNEAQ come from the germline V gene (reference sequence). The CDR3 is 15 residues long. V lost 5 bases to trimming and J lost 8 bases; unmatched junction nucleotides: 9. Here the CDR3 DNA reads TGTGCCAGCAGCCCCGACAGGGGGACAGGGGAAAAACTGTTTTTT. This gives the protein CASSPDRGTGEKLFF.

This clonotype came up many times. The genes are TRBV5-1 and TRBJ2-5, with D maybe TRBD2 (6 bases). CDR1 and CDR2 (germline): SGHRS, YFSETQ. The CDR3 runs 16 residues. The germline V and J ends were trimmed by 1 base and 2 bases, with 15 bases remaining between them. CDR3 in DNA: TGCGCCAGCAGCTTGTGGATTCCGGGAGTTCAAGAGACCCAGTACTTC. This gives the protein CASSLWIPGVQETQYF.

V gene TRBV20-1 combines with J gene TRBJ2-1; 10 bases agree with TRBD2. CDR3 length: 15 residues. V trimming: 0 bases; J trimming: 8 bases; junction bases outside the gene matches: 7. CDR1 DFQATT and CDR2 SNEGSKA come from the germline V gene (reference sequence). The CDR3 nucleotides read TGCAGTGCTAGAGATCCTAGCGGGAGTAAGGATGAGCAGTTCTTC. Amino acids: CSARDPSGSKDEQFF.

The chain combines TRBV9 with TRBJ2-2, with unresolved D. V lost 1 base and J lost 6, with 7 bases in between. Germline V gives CDR1 SGDLS, CDR2 YYNGEE. The CDR3 is made up of 13 amino acids. CDR3 sequence: CASSVFGSGELFF. In nucleotides, the CDR3 is TGTGCCAGCAGCGTATTTGGGTCCGGGGAGCTGTTTTTT.

This clonotype has only a few counts. J is TRBJ2-3 and V is TRBV5-1; D remains ambiguous. Germline assignment: CDR1 SGHRS and CDR2 YFSETQ. V was pared by 0 bases and J by 9 bases, with 8 bases between. The CDR3 is 12 residues long. The DNA of the CDR3 is TGCGCCAGCAGCTTGGAACCTCCCACGCAGTATTTT. Its protein is CASSLEPPTQYF.

The chain links TRBV7-9 to TRBJ2-1, with 8 bases matching TRBD2. Trimming took 2 bases from V and 3 from J; bases not matched to a gene: 12. CDR1 and CDR2 from the germline V gene are SEHNR and FQNEAQ (reference sequence). The CDR3 spans 18 residues. The CDR3 sequence: CASSLLPGGGLDYNEQFF. CDR3 coding DNA: TGTGCCAGCAGCTTACTTCCCGGGGGGGGACTGGACTACAATGAGCAGTTCTTC. The entire variable domain, with the rest obtained from reference TRBV7-9 and TRBJ2-1, is as follows: DTGVSQNPRHKITKRGQNVTFRCDPISEHNRLYWYRQTLGQGPEFLTYFQNEAQLEKSRLLSDRFSAERPKGSFSTLEIQRTEQGDSAMYLCASSLLPGGGLDYNEQFFGPGTRLTVL.

The table lists this clonotype with a few counts. This chain links TRBV7-2 with TRBJ2-5, with TRBD2 matching 8 bases. The junction had 11 bases not matched to a gene; V was cut back by 5 bases and J by 9 bases. Per the germline V gene, CDR1 is SGHTA and CDR2 is FQGNSA. The CDR3 runs to 14 residues. The CDR3 DNA is TGTGCCAGCAGCGCCACTAGCGGTTCCTGGTCCCAGTACTTC. Encoded protein: CASSATSGSWSQYF.

This clonotype was detected only a few times. This chain links TRBV7-8 with TRBJ1-4; D is unclear. This CDR3 has 12 amino acids. Germline assignment: CDR1 SGHVS and CDR2 FQNEAQ. V was shortened by 0 bases and J by 9 bases, with 5 bases between the two germline ends. The CDR3 spells CASSLADQKLFF. CDR3 nucleotides: TGTGCCAGCAGCTTAGCTGACCAAAAACTGTTTTTT.

This chain connects TRBV11-1 to TRBJ1-1, with 9 bases aligning to TRBD1. The CDR3 totals 15 residues. V gave up 4 bases and J gave up 5 bases; unmatched junction bases: 8. Looked up from germline, CDR1 is SGHAT and CDR2 is FQDESV (reference sequence). CDR3 DNA sequence: TGTGCCAGCAGCTCGAGGACAGGGGCGAGAACTGAAGCTTTCTTT. Protein sequence: CASSSRTGARTEAFF.

This clonotype was detected a few times. V gene TRBV5-8 combines with J gene TRBJ2-5, with 14 bases matching TRBD2. The CDR3 is 18 residues long. Germline loops: CDR1 SGHTS, CDR2 YDEGEE. V was clipped by 4 bases and J by 3 bases; unmatched bases: 11. In nucleotides, the CDR3 is TGTGCCAGCAGCCGCGAAGAATGGACTAGCGGGGGGAAAGAGACCCAGTACTTC. Translation: CASSREEWTSGGKETQYF.

The rearrangement joins TRBV6-5 to TRBJ2-5; D is possibly TRBD1 (5 bases). CDR1 and CDR2 (germline): MNHEY, SVGAGI. The V gene lost 3 bases and the J gene lost 5 bases, with 19 bases spanning the gap. The CDR3 is 16 amino acids. The CDR3, as DNA: TGTGCCAGCAGTTATCAGGGTCCGCCGACCTCGGAGACCCAGTACTTC. Encoded protein: CASSYQGPPTSETQYF.

The sample holds a few counts of this clonotype. The rearrangement joins TRBV3-1 to TRBJ1-1; D ambiguous. CDR1 and CDR2 from the germline V gene are LGHDT and YNNKEL (reference sequence). With 4 bases removed from V and 4 bases from J, the gap between germline ends came to 16 bases. The CDR3 is made up of 15 amino acids. For the CDR3, the DNA is TGTGCCAGCAGCCTGATCCGAGCGGGGAGCACTGAAGCTTTCTTT. Its protein is CASSLIRAGSTEAFF.

This clonotype has a handful of counts. The chain joins TRBV7-6 to TRBJ1-2, with 10 bases aligning to TRBD1. The CDR3 has 15 amino acids. Trimming at V came to 5 bases and at J to 6 bases, leaving 9 bases not matched to a gene. The V gene's germline CDR1 is SGHVS and CDR2 FNYEAQ. CDR3 DNA: TGTGCCAGCAGCCCCCTTGGACAGGGGGGAAATGGCTACACCTTC. This encodes CASSPLGQGGNGYTF.

This clonotype appeared a few times. The chain is built from TRBV12-3 or TRBV12-4 and TRBJ2-2; no reliable D call. This CDR3 has 13 residues. Trimming cost V 5 bases and J 5 bases, with 9 bases left between them. In nucleotides, the CDR3 is TGTGCCAGCAGTCTCCGGATGACCGGGGAGCTGTTTTTT. Translated: CASSLRMTGELFF.

This chain connects TRBV9 to TRBJ2-3; 7 bases align to TRBD2. The CDR3 is made up of 16 amino acids. The germline gives CDR1 SGDLS, CDR2 YYNGEE. The J segment lost 1 base and the V segment lost 3 bases, leaving 8 bases of the junction unmatched. CDR3 nucleotide sequence: TGTGCCAGCAGCGGGGGGGACTACCCCCGCACAGATACGCAGTATTTT. Residues: CASSGGDYPRTDTQYF.

This clonotype was seen ten or more times. The J gene is TRBJ2-1, the V gene TRBV5-1; 12 bases are a match to TRBD2. The CDR3 spans 20 residues. Unmatched junction bases numbered 14, after V lost 4 bases and J lost 0 bases. Germline lookup yields CDR1 SGHRS and CDR2 YFSETQ. For the CDR3, the DNA is TGCGCCAGCAGCGTCCCGACCGGGACTAGCGGGTCCTCCTCCTACAATGAGCAGTTCTTC. It is translated as CASSVPTGTSGSSSYNEQFF.

This clonotype was found a few times. The chain couples TRBV12-3 or TRBV12-4 to TRBJ1-1; D ambiguous. This CDR3 comprises 14 residues. Trimming removed 10 bases at V and 5 bases at J, with 20 bases between. The CDR3, as DNA: TGTGCCATCCTGACCGGCCTCCTGGGGACTGAAGCTTTCTTT. It translates to CAILTGLLGTEAFF.

This clonotype was seen at least ten times. The genes are TRBV20-1 and TRBJ2-3; 11 bases map to TRBD2. CDR3 length equals 16 residues. Germline lookup yields CDR1 DFQATT and CDR2 SNEGSKA (reference sequence). The ends lost 5 bases at V and 4 bases at J; junction bases unmatched: 11. The CDR3 is CSAPLTSGSRPDTQYF. CDR3 DNA: TGCAGTGCTCCGCTCACTAGCGGGAGCCGGCCAGATACGCAGTATTTT.

This clonotype was detected only a few times. The chain recombines TRBV11-2 with TRBJ2-3; possibly TRBD2 for D (7 bases). CDR1 SGHAT and CDR2 FQNNGV come from the germline V gene. CDR3 size: 15 residues. The V end was cut by 8 bases, the J end by 2 bases, with 17 bases between. In DNA, the CDR3 is TGTGCCAGCTCTTGGCGGGGGCGGAACACAGATACGCAGTATTTT. The encoded protein is CASSWRGRNTDTQYF.

Ten or more counts support this clonotype. V usage is TRBV7-9 and J usage is TRBJ1-2; D might be TRBD1 (5 bases). This CDR3 has 16 amino acids. The germline V gene has CDR1 SEHNR and CDR2 FQNEAQ (reference sequence). With 7 bases removed from V and 4 bases from J, the gap between germline ends came to 22 bases. The CDR3 nucleotides are TGTGCCAGCAACCACCGGGACTCTCCTCCCTTCTATGGCTACACCTTC. This gives the protein CASNHRDSPPFYGYTF.

The CDR3 DNA reads TGCAGCGTTGCCCGTTACGGGCAGGGGAGGGCCTACGAGCAGTACTTC. Translated, it gives CSVARYGQGRAYEQYF. V usage is TRBV29-1 and J usage is TRBJ2-7; D is perhaps TRBD2 (7 bases). The CDR3 has 16 residues. Germline V gene sequence: CDR1 SQVTM, CDR2 ANQGSEA. The V end was cut by 4 bases, the J end by 2 bases, with 21 bases between.

V and J are TRBV9 and TRBJ2-6; 7 bases agree with TRBD1. The J segment lost 2 bases and the V segment lost 0 bases, leaving 2 bases of the junction unmatched. Germline V CDR1 and CDR2: SGDLS, YYNGEE. This CDR3 region has 16 residues. The CDR3 DNA is TGTGCCAGCAGCGTAGCAGGGGGTACTGGGGCCAACGTCCTGACTTTC. Its protein is CASSVAGGTGANVLTF.

The chain combines TRBV5-6 with TRBJ1-5; unclear D gene. This CDR3 is 12 amino acids long. Germline V CDR1 and CDR2: SGHDT, YYEEEE. V lost 0 bases, J lost 7 bases, and 5 bases lay in between. This CDR3 is CASSLENQPQHF. The CDR3 DNA is TGTGCCAGCAGCTTGGAAAACCAGCCCCAGCATTTT.

This rearrangement joins TRBV5-1 to TRBJ2-3, with D perhaps matching TRBD1 or TRBD2 (5 bases each). This CDR3 contains 15 residues. Germline loops: CDR1 SGHRS, CDR2 YFSETQ. Trimming removed 4 bases at V and 1 base at J, with 13 bases between. The CDR3 region is CASSEGTLGTDTQYF. Written as DNA, the CDR3 is TGCGCCAGCAGCGAAGGGACCCTCGGCACAGATACGCAGTATTTT.

This clonotype was found many times. V is TRBV5-1 and J is TRBJ2-2, with D unclear. Germline CDR1 reads SGHRS; CDR2 reads YFSETQ. The CDR3 sequence is 11 residues long. V lost 9 bases to trimming and J lost 2 bases, with 5 bases between them. The CDR3 here is CATSNTGELFF. CDR3 nucleotides: TGCGCCACCAGTAACACCGGGGAGCTGTTTTTT. The entire variable domain, with the rest obtained from reference TRBV5-1 and TRBJ2-2, is as follows: KAGVTQTPRYLIKTRGQQVTLSCSPISGHRSVSWYQQTPGQGLQFLFEYFSETQRNKGNFPGRFSGRQFSNSRSEMNVSTLELGDSALYLCATSNTGELFFGEGSRLTVL.

CDR3 protein: CASSFAYPNEQFF. CDR3 DNA sequence: TGTGCCAGCAGTTTCGCATACCCGAATGAGCAGTTCTTC. The chain couples TRBV27 to TRBJ2-1; D is ambiguous. Germline CDR1 MNHEY, CDR2 SMNVEV (reference sequence). Trimming stripped 3 bases from V and 7 bases from J, with 10 bases between. The CDR3 runs 13 residues.